The sequence of this T cell receptor (beta chain) was determined in a study of esophageal squamous cell carcinoma under preoperative chemotherapy. Time point defined: before preoperative PTX-NDP chemotherapy. TCRdb used MiXCR to reprocess the PCR reads, holding one entry per CDR3 protein. The table shows fewer than 18,000 distinct CDR3 sequences, with roughly 60% occurring only once. V lost 7 bases, J lost 0 bases, and 7 bases lay in between. The CDR3 is 14 amino acids. The germline V gene has CDR1 MNHEY and CDR2 SVGAGI. This clonotype originated in a human donor with esophageal squamous cell carcinoma. The donor label of this sample is uncertain. The biological material was taken from a patient given preoperative chemotherapy. This chain joins TRBV6-5 and TRBJ2-6, with D unclear. CDR3 residues: CASIKSSGANVLTF. CDR3 bases: TGTGCCAGCATTAAAAGCTCTGGGGCCAACGTCCTGACTTTC.